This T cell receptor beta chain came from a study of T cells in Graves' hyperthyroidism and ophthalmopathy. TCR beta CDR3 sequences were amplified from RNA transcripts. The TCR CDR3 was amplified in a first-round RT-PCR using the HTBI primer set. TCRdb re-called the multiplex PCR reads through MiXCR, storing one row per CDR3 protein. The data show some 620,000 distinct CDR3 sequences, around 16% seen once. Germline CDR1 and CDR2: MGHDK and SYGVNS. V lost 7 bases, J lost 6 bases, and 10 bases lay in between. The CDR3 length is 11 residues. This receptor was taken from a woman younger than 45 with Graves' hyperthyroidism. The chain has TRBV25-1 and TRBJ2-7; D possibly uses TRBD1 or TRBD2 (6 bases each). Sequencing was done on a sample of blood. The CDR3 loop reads CASIRGLEQYF. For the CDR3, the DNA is TGTGCCAGCATACGGGGGCTCGAGCAGTACTTC.